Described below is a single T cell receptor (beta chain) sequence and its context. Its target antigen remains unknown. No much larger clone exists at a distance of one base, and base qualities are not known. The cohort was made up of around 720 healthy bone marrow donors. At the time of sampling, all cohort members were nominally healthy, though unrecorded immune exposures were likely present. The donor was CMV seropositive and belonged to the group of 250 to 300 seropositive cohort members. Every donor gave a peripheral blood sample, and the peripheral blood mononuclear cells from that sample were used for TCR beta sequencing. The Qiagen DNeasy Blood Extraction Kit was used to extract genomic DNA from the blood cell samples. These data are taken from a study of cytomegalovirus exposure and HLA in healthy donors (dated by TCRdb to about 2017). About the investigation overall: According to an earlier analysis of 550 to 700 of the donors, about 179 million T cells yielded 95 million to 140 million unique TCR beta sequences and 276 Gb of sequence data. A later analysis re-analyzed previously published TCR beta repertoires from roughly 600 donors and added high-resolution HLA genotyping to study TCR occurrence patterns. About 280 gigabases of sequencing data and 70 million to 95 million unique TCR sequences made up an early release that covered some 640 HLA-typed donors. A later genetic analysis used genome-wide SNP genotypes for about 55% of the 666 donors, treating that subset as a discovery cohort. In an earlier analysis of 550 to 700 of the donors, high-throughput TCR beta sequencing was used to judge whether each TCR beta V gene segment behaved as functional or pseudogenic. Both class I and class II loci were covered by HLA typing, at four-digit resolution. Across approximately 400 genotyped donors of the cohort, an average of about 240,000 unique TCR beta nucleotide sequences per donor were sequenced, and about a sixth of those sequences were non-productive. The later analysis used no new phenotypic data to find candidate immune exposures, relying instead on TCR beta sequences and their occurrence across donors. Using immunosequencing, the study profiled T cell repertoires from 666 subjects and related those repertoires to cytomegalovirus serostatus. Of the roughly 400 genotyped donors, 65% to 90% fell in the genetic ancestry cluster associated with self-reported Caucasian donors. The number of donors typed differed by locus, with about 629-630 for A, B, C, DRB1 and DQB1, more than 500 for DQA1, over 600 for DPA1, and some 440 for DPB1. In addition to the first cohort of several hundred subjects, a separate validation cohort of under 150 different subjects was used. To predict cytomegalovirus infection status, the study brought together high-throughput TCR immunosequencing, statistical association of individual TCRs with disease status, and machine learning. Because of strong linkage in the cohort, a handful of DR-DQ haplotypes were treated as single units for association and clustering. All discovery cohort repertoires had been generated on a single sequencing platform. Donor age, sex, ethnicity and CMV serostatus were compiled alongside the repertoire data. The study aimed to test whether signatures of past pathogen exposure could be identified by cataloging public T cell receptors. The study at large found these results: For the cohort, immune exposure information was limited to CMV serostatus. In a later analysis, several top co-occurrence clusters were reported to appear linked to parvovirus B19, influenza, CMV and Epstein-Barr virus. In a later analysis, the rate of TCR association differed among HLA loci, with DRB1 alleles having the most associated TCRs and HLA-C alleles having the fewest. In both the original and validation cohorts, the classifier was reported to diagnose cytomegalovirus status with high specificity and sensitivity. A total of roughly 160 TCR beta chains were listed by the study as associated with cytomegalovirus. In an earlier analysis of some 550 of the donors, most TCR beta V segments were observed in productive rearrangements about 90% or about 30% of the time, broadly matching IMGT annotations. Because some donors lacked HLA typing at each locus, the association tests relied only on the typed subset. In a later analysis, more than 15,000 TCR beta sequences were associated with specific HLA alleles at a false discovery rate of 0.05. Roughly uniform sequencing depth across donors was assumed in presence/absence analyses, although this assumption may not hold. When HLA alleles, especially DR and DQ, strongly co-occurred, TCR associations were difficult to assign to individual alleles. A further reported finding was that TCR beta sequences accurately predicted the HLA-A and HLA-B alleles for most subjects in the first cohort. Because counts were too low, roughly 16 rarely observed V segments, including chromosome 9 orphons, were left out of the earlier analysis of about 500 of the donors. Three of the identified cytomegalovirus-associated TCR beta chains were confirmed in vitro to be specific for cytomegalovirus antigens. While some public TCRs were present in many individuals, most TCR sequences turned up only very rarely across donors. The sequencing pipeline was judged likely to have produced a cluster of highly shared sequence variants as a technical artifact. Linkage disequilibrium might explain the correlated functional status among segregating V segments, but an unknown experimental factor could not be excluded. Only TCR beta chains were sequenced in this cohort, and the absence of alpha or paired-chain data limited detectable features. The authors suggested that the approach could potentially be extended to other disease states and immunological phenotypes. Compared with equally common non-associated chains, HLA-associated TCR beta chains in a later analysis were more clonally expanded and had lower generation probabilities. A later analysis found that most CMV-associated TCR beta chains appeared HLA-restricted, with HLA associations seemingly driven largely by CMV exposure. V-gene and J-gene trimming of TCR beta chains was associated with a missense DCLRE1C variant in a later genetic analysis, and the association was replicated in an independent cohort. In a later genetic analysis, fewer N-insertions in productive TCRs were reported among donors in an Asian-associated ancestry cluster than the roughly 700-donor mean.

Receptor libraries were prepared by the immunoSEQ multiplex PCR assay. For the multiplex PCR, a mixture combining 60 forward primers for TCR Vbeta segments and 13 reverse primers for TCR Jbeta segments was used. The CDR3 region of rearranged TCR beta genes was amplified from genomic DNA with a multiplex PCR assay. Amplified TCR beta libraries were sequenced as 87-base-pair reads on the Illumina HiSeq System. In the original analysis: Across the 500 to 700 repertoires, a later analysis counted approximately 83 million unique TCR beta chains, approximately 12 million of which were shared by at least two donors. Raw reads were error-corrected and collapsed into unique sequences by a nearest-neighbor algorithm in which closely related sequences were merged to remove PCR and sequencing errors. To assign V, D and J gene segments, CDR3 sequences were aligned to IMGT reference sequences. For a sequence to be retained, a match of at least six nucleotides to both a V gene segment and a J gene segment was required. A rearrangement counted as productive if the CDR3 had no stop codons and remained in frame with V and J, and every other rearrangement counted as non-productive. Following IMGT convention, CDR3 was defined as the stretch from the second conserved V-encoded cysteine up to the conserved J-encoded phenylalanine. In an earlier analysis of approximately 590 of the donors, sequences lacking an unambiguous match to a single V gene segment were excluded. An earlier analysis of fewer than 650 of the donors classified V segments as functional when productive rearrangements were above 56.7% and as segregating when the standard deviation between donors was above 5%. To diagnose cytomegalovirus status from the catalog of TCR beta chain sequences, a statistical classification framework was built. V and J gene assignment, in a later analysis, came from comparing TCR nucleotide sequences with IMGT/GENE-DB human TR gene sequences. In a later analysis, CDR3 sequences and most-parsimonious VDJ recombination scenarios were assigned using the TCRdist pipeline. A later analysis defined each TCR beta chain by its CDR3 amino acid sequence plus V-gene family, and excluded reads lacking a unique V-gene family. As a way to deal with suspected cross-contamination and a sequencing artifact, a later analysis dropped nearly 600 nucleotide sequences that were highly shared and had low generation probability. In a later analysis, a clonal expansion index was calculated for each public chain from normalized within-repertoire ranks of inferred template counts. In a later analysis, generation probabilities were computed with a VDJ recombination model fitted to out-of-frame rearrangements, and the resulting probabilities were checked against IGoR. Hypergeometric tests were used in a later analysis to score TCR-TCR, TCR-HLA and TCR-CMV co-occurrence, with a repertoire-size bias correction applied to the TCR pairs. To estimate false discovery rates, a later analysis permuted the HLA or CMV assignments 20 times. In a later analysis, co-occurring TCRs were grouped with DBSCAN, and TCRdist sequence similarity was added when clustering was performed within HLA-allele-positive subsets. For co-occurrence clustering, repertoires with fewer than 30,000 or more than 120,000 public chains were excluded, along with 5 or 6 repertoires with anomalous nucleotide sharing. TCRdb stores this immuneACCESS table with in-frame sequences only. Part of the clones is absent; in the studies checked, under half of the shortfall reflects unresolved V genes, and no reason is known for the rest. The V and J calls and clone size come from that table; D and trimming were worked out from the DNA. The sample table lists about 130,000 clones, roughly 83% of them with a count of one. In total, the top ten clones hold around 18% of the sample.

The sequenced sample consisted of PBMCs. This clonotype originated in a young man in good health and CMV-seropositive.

The CDR3: CASSQAGGPAKNIQYF. The DNA is TGTGCCAGCAGCCAAGCGGGGGGGCCGGCCAAAAACATTCAGTACTTC. This chain is built from TRBV14 and TRBJ2-4; the central 8 bases match TRBD2. The germline V gene encodes CDR1 SGHDN and CDR2 FVKESK. Trimmed from V: 1 base; trimmed from J: 1 base; junction bases lacking a gene match: 3. Reading from cysteine to phenylalanine, the CDR3 counts 16 amino acids. Only CDR3 DNA is held: 48 bases, read in frame from base 1.